This T cell receptor (beta chain) was identified in a study of blood T cell repertoires in COVID-19. Study context: Both acute and convalescent COVID-19 samples were obtained from the United States, Italy and Spain. PBMCs, B-cell-depleted T cells, or T cells provided the cDNA or gDNA that made up the material.

Clones were sequenced by immunoSEQ multiplex PCR, and TCRdb holds only the in-frame ones, with some missing. The table includes approximately 85,000 clones, around four fifths detected once. The receptor's source is a woman between 65 and 79 years old with active or convalescent COVID-19. Source material: peripheral blood.

The CDR3 nucleotides are TGTGCCAGCAGCTCCCTAGGCAAGAGCTCTGGAAACACCATATATTTT. It specifies CASSSLGKSSGNTIYF. V usage is TRBV7-6 and J usage is TRBJ1-3; D gene uncertain. This CDR3 is 16 amino acids long. Germline lookup yields CDR1 SGHVS and CDR2 FNYEAQ. V was shortened by 4 bases and J by 0 bases, with 13 bases between the two germline ends.